The rows below give T cell receptor beta chains drawn from one sample of a study of T cell changes during pregnancy in multiple sclerosis. TCRdb keeps only in-frame clones here, not all; method: immunoSEQ multiplex PCR. The sample has roughly 61,000 clones; approximately 90% are singletons. The sample here was peripheral blood, taken in the first trimester of pregnancy. Receptors were obtained from a female donor in good health, enrolled as a control in a pregnancy study. Both conserved end residues are part of each CDR3. The D gene is left open where the match is weak.

d_call,v_call,j_call,cdr3_aa
TRBD2,TRBV4-3,TRBJ2-3,CASSQELAGALTDTQYF
TRBD1,TRBV25-1,TRBJ1-4,CASTTGTGNEKLFF
NA,TRBV7-9,TRBJ1-4,CASSPLRGRNEKLFF
NA,TRBV6-4,TRBJ2-3,CASSDRGSSDTQYF
TRBD2,TRBV7-2,TRBJ2-1,CASSPSGGRYNEQFF
NA,TRBV11-2,TRBJ1-1,CASSLVGGVGEGEAFF
NA,TRBV7-9,TRBJ1-1,CASSSTENTEAFF
NA,TRBV5-1,TRBJ1-1,CASSLTQSSEAFF
TRBD2,TRBV27,TRBJ2-7,CASSLTSGGDAYEQYF
TRBD2,TRBV11-1,TRBJ2-1,CASSVERGAYNEQFF
NA,TRBV7-3,TRBJ1-1,CASSFRQNTEAFF